One and the same sample provided the 9 T cell receptor beta chains below, sequenced in a study of blood T cell repertoires in COVID-19. Assay used: immunoSEQ multiplex PCR; TCRdb lists only in-frame clones, some missing. The table records 160,000 or so clones, about 80% of them present only once. Sequenced sample: peripheral blood. Receptors originate from a human donor in a cohort sampled during active COVID-19.

This CDR3 is CASRGQGWTYEQYF. The CDR3 DNA reads as TGTGCCAGCAGGGGACAGGGTTGGACCTACGAGCAGTACTTC. The chain joins TRBV6-5 to TRBJ2-7, with 9 bases aligning to TRBD1. After removal of 6 bases from V and 2 bases from J, the junction contained 5 bases not matched to a gene. The CDR3 covers 14 residues. Germline V CDR1 and CDR2: MNHEY, SVGAGI.

The V and J genes are TRBV24-1 and TRBJ1-2, with D possibly being TRBD1 (6 bases). CDR1 KGHDR and CDR2 SFDVKD come from the germline V gene. Trimming took off 9 bases at V and 5 bases at J, with 15 bases between the two ends. The length of the CDR3 is 13 residues. The CDR3 is CATPGHYEYGYTF. The CDR3 region has the DNA TGTGCCACCCCGGGACACTACGAGTATGGCTACACCTTC.

This chain uses TRBV5-4 with TRBJ2-2; 11 nucleotides agree with TRBD1. Losses at the gene ends were 5 bases for V and 6 bases for J; bases not matched to a gene: 6. The CDR3 spans 15 residues. Germline CDR1 SGHNT, CDR2 YYREEE (reference sequence). CDR3 DNA: TGTGCCAGCAGAAAGAGGGACAGGGGGGCCGGGGAGCTGTTTTTT. This encodes CASRKRDRGAGELFF.

This clone was recorded only once. The gene calls are TRBV5-1 and TRBJ2-3, with no clear D. This CDR3 comprises 15 residues. The germline V and J ends were trimmed by 5 bases and 3 bases, with 16 bases remaining between them. Germline-derived CDR1 and CDR2 are SGHRS and YFSETQ. CDR3 bases: TGCGCCAGCAGGCTGGGCATCGCTTCGACAGATACGCAGTATTTT. Its protein is CASRLGIASTDTQYF.

The chain couples TRBV11-3 to TRBJ2-3; D ambiguous. CDR3 length equals 13 residues. The V and J ends lost 5 bases and 2 bases respectively, with 8 bases between them. Per the germline V gene, CDR1 is SGHNT and CDR2 is YENEEA. This chain's CDR3 is CASSADNTDTQYF. CDR3 nucleotide sequence: TGTGCCAGCAGCGCCGACAACACAGATACGCAGTATTTT.

V gene TRBV3-1 (or the pseudogene TRBV3-2) combines with J gene TRBJ2-7, with TRBD1 matching over 8 bases. CDR3 length: 15 amino acids. The V gene end was trimmed by 4 bases and the J gene end by 1 base; junction bases not matched to a gene: 6. Germline V CDR1 and CDR2: LGHDT, YNNKEL (reference sequence). The CDR3 bases are TGTGCCAGCAGCCTCCGGCAGGGGGCGTCCTACGAGCAGTACTTC. It specifies CASSLRQGASYEQYF.

The V and J genes are TRBV9 and TRBJ1-1; 9 nucleotides agree with TRBD1. The CDR3 spans 17 residues. V was clipped by 0 bases and J by 6 bases; unmatched bases: 12. Germline V CDR1 and CDR2: SGDLS, YYNGEE. The CDR3 loop reads CASSVVTGGAGVAEAFF. In DNA, the CDR3 is TGTGCCAGCAGCGTAGTAACAGGGGGCGCGGGTGTCGCTGAAGCTTTCTTT.

CDR3 in amino acids: CASSLDSTYGYTF. Written as DNA, the CDR3 is TGTGCCAGCAGTCTCGACAGTACCTATGGCTACACCTTC. This chain joins TRBV28 and TRBJ1-2; possible D gene TRBD1, 5 bases. This CDR3 comprises 13 residues. With 5 bases removed from V and 4 bases from J, the gap between germline ends came to 11 bases. Germline CDR1 reads MDHEN; CDR2 reads SYDVKM.

The V call is TRBV7-2, the J call TRBJ2-7; the D gene is possibly TRBD1 (5 bases). There are 12 residues in the CDR3. Germline assignment: CDR1 SGHTA and CDR2 FQGNSA. V was pared by 2 bases and J by 6 bases, with 8 bases between. DNA for the CDR3: TGTGCCAGCAGCTTACCAGGGTCCGAGCAGTACTTC. Its protein is CASSLPGSEQYF.